This T cell receptor beta chain was sequenced during a study of regulatory T cells in long-lasting Graves disease. The CDR3 has 16 amino acids. Germline V gene sequence: CDR1 SGHKS, CDR2 YYEKEE (reference sequence). Building the TCR beta libraries relied on iRepertoire HTBI primers, and CDR3 regions underwent Arm-PCR. TCRdb redid the calling of the multiplex PCR reads with MiXCR, one entry per CDR3 protein. The table lists roughly 260,000 distinct CDR3 sequences, around 19% of them singletons. For this clonotype: A much more abundant neighbour one base away suggests this may be a read error.

Indicated time point: newly diagnosed GD, antithyroid drugs for less than 3 months. Researchers made the TCR library from RNA that was extracted from PBMCs. These sequences were also reported in another study, on T cells in Graves' hyperthyroidism and ophthalmopathy. That work contributes: Ophthalmopathy stood apart from stable hyperthyroidism in a 13 V-J model.

The source was peripheral blood mononuclear cells (PBMCs), collected at new diagnosis, from a patient treated with antithyroid drugs. The clonotype comes from a woman in her twenties or thirties with Graves disease. The genes are TRBV5-5 and TRBJ1-6; 8 bases map to TRBD1. The CDR3 protein is CASSSTGTGVNSPLYF. CDR3 nucleotides: TGTGCCAGCAGCTCTACCGGGACAGGCGTTAATTCACCCCTCTACTTT. Together with reference TRBV5-5 and TRBJ1-6, the CDR3 gives the full variable domain: DAGVTQSPTHLIKTRGQQVTLRCSPISGHKSVSWYQQVLGQGPQFIFQYYEKEERGRGNFPDRFSARQFPNYSSELNVNALLLGDSALYLCASSSTGTGVNSPLYFGNGTRLTVT.